The 29 T cell receptor beta chains below all came from one sample that was sequenced in a study of cytomegalovirus exposure and HLA in healthy donors. TCRdb's copy holds only in-frame clones and misses some; the assay was immunoSEQ multiplex PCR. Of some 240,000 clones listed, more than 75% are singletons. Specimen: PBMCs. These receptors came from a woman aged 25 to 39 in good health and CMV-seropositive.

The V and J genes are TRBV7-6 and TRBJ2-7; weak D call: TRBD2 (7 bases). The CDR3 sequence is 15 residues long. From germline, CDR1 is SGHVS and CDR2 FNYEAQ. V was shortened by 5 bases and J by 6 bases, with 20 bases between the two germline ends. The CDR3 DNA follows: TGTGCCAGCAGCCCGGACGGGGGCGGGAGTGGCGAGCAGTACTTC. Translating it yields CASSPDGGGSGEQYF.

This clone was seen more than once but under ten times. The rearrangement uses TRBV11-2 and TRBJ2-2, with 7 bases lining up with TRBD1. V lost 5 bases and J lost 4; bases outside the gene matches: 4. The CDR3 extends over 14 amino acids. CDR1 and CDR2 (germline): SGHAT, FQNNGV. In nucleotides, the CDR3 is TGTGCCAGCAGCCGGGGACAGACCACCGGGGAGCTGTTTTTT. This gives the protein CASSRGQTTGELFF.

The chain couples TRBV7-9 to TRBJ2-5; D is possibly TRBD1 (6 bases). The germline CDR1 and CDR2 sequences are SEHNR and FQNEAQ (reference sequence). The V end was cut by 10 bases, the J end by 7 bases, with 19 bases between. CDR3 length equals 13 residues. The CDR3 loop is CATKGQSGWTQYF. The CDR3 coding sequence is TGTGCCACCAAGGGACAATCAGGGTGGACCCAGTACTTC.

Concerning this clone: Additional DNA sequences in this sample encode the identical CDR3. The rearrangement joins TRBV5-4 to TRBJ2-3; 10 nucleotides match TRBD2. Germline CDR1 is SGHNT and CDR2 is YYREEE (reference sequence). The CDR3 extends over 16 amino acids. V dropped 0 bases and J dropped 3; count of bases not matched to a gene: 4. The CDR3 region is CASSLGLAGVTDTQYF. The DNA of the CDR3 is TGTGCCAGCAGCTTGGGGCTAGCGGGAGTGACAGATACGCAGTATTTT.

V and J are TRBV14 and TRBJ2-5; a weak D match, TRBD2 (5 bases). CDR3 length: 16 amino acids. V lost 4 bases and J lost 3, with 18 bases in between. Per germline, CDR1 SGHDN and CDR2 FVKESK. As DNA, the CDR3 is TGTGCCAGCAGCCCTCGACGCACCGGGGTTAAAGAGACCCAGTACTTC. Its protein is CASSPRRTGVKETQYF.

The chain joins TRBV6-6 to TRBJ2-1, with D uncertain. CDR3 size: 13 residues. CDR1 and CDR2 (germline): MNHNY, SVGAGI (reference sequence). Deletions cut 0 bases from V and 10 bases from J, with 10 bases between. The chain's CDR3 is CASSYSQSGEQFF. In DNA form, the CDR3 reads TGTGCCAGCAGTTACTCGCAGTCAGGCGAGCAGTTCTTC.

The J gene is TRBJ2-1, the V gene TRBV13, with TRBD2 identical over 9 bases. The CDR3 is 16 residues long. Trimming took 4 bases from V and 3 from J; bases not matched to a gene: 7. Per germline, CDR1 PRHDT and CDR2 FYEKMQ (reference sequence). The CDR3 coding sequence is TGTGCCAGCAGCTCTCCCATAGCGGGAGTCTACAATGAGCAGTTCTTC. Its protein product is CASSSPIAGVYNEQFF.

The CDR3 DNA sequence: TGTGCCAGCAGCTTGAGTGGCGGGAGGAACCCCTACAATGAGCAGTTCTTC. Translation gives CASSLSGGRNPYNEQFF. The chain joins TRBV5-8 to TRBJ2-1; TRBD2 agrees at 8 bases. Germline CDR1 is SGHTS and CDR2 is YDEGEE. The CDR3 spans 17 residues. Trimming cost V 1 base and J 2 bases; bases outside gene matches: 8.

The chain uses TRBV5-1 and TRBJ1-2; 7 bases align to TRBD1. The junction had 11 bases not matched to a gene; V was cut back by 4 bases and J by 8 bases. This CDR3 contains 14 residues. Germline values: CDR1 SGHRS, CDR2 YFSETQ. The chain's CDR3 is CASSPEGQTPGYTF. The DNA for the CDR3 is TGCGCCAGCAGCCCTGAGGGACAGACTCCGGGCTACACCTTC.

This clone has a handful of counts. The CDR3 sequence: CASSFGRTEAFF. DNA for the CDR3: TGTGCCAGCAGTTTCGGGAGAACTGAAGCTTTCTTT. The V and J genes are TRBV28 and TRBJ1-1; D unresolved. Germline loops: CDR1 MDHEN, CDR2 SYDVKM. This CDR3 is built from 12 residues. Trimming cost V 3 bases and J 5 bases, with 7 bases left between them.

V gene TRBV11-3 combines with J gene TRBJ2-3; TRBD2 agrees at 7 bases. With 4 bases clipped from V and 6 bases from J, the junction kept 4 bases outside the gene matches. Per the germline V gene, CDR1 is SGHNT and CDR2 is YENEEA. This CDR3 spans 13 amino acids. The CDR3 protein is CASSWDYPDTQYF. The DNA of the CDR3 is TGTGCCAGCAGCTGGGACTATCCCGATACGCAGTATTTT.

The J gene is TRBJ2-3, the V gene TRBV7-2; 8 nucleotides align to TRBD2. Germline V gives CDR1 SGHTA, CDR2 FQGNSA. CDR3 length: 18 amino acids. The V gene end was trimmed by 5 bases and the J gene end by 0 bases; junction bases not matched to a gene: 13. CDR3 residues: CASSPRRDSGASTDTQYF. The CDR3 DNA is TGTGCCAGCAGCCCCAGGAGAGATAGCGGGGCCAGCACAGATACGCAGTATTTT.

This chain uses TRBV19 with TRBJ1-2, with D perhaps TRBD1 (6 bases). Trimming removed 4 bases at V and 8 bases at J, with 23 bases between. Germline-derived CDR1 and CDR2 are LNHDA and SQIVND (reference sequence). This CDR3 has 16 amino acids. CDR3 residues: CASSNFVTGGRGGYTF. The CDR3 DNA is TGTGCCAGTAGTAACTTCGTCACAGGAGGAAGGGGGGGCTACACCTTC.

The genes are TRBV5-1 and TRBJ1-1, with D possibly matching TRBD1 (6 bases). Between the trimmed V and J ends, which lost 2 bases and 0 bases, there was a span of 17 bases. Germline CDR1 reads SGHRS; CDR2 reads YFSETQ. The CDR3 is 17 residues long. CDR3 DNA: TGCGCCAGCAGCTTCACCAGACAGGTAGATTTGAACACTGAAGCTTTCTTT. This encodes CASSFTRQVDLNTEAFF. The entire variable domain, with the rest obtained from reference TRBV5-1 and TRBJ1-1, is as follows: KAGVTQTPRYLIKTRGQQVTLSCSPISGHRSVSWYQQTPGQGLQFLFEYFSETQRNKGNFPGRFSGRQFSNSRSEMNVSTLELGDSALYLCASSFTRQVDLNTEAFFGQGTRLTVV.

This rearrangement joins TRBV28 to TRBJ2-3; a possible D gene is TRBD2 (6 bases). CDR1 and CDR2 (germline): MDHEN, SYDVKM. CDR3 length: 19 residues. V lost 4 bases to trimming and J lost 6 bases, with 29 bases between them. DNA of the CDR3: TGTGCCAGCAGTTATAAGCAACAACCCTCTAGCGCCACTGGGGATACGCAGTATTTT. It yields the protein CASSYKQQPSSATGDTQYF.

The chain couples TRBV2 to TRBJ1-1; weak D call: TRBD1 (5 bases). V was clipped by 5 bases and J by 0 bases, with 34 bases between them. Looked up from germline, CDR1 is SNHLY and CDR2 is FYNNEI. This CDR3 has 22 amino acids. CDR3 sequence: CASSPRQKGGSKLIAMNTEAFF. In DNA, the CDR3 is TGTGCCAGCAGTCCTCGACAGAAGGGAGGGTCCAAACTGATTGCCATGAACACTGAAGCTTTCTTT.

This clone was seen only once. The chain has TRBV15 and TRBJ1-5; maybe TRBD1 (5 bases). Germline V lookup: CDR1 LNHNV, CDR2 YYDKDF (reference sequence). This CDR3 has 17 amino acids. V lost 0 bases and J lost 1, with 13 bases in between. The CDR3 bases are TGTGCCACCAGCAGAGATCCGGGGGTTGGAAGCAATCAGCCCCAGCATTTT. Translated, it gives CATSRDPGVGSNQPQHF.

This sequence joins TRBV28 and TRBJ1-1; D might be TRBD1 (5 bases). Trimming shortened V by 2 bases and J by 5 bases, and 12 bases separated the two germline ends. The CDR3 is made up of 14 amino acids. The germline V gene encodes CDR1 MDHEN and CDR2 SYDVKM. The CDR3 sequence: CASSLQARGTEAFF. CDR3 nucleotide sequence: TGTGCCAGCAGTTTACAGGCGCGGGGGACTGAAGCTTTCTTT.

The V call is TRBV18, the J call TRBJ2-3; D not resolved. The CDR3 has 13 amino acids. Germline CDR1 KGHSH, CDR2 LQKENI. With 0 bases removed from V and 7 bases from J, the gap between germline ends came to 8 bases. The CDR3 region has the DNA TGTGCCAGCTCACCACCGGCGAGGAATACGCAGTATTTT. Translating it yields CASSPPARNTQYF.

This clone occurred once. The chain links TRBV30 to TRBJ1-2, with D unresolved. The CDR3 extends over 11 amino acids. CDR1 is GTSNPN and CDR2 is SVGIG in the germline V gene (reference sequence). V dropped 3 bases and J dropped 4 bases, with 6 bases sitting between them. CDR3: CAWSRGYGYTF. Here the CDR3 DNA reads TGTGCCTGGAGCAGAGGCTATGGCTACACCTTC.

The chain recombines TRBV27 with TRBJ1-5; 8 bases agree with TRBD1. From germline, CDR1 is MNHEY and CDR2 SMNVEV (reference sequence). This CDR3 region has 18 residues. V was clipped by 0 bases and J by 2 bases; unmatched bases: 9. DNA for the CDR3: TGTGCCAGCAGTTTATCGTCCAGGGGGCGGTGGGGCAATCAGCCCCAGCATTTT. Residues: CASSLSSRGRWGNQPQHF.

This chain connects TRBV4-1 to TRBJ2-5; TRBD2 agrees at 11 bases. The CDR3 extends over 16 amino acids. V was pared by 1 base and J by 1 base, with 2 bases of the junction left unmatched. The germline V gene encodes CDR1 MGHRA and CDR2 YSYEKL. In DNA, the CDR3 is TGCGCCAGCAGCCAAGGACTAGCGGGGATCCAAGAGACCCAGTACTTC. Its translation: CASSQGLAGIQETQYF.

The DNA for the CDR3 is TGTGCCAGCAGTGCCCTTAATACGCAGTATTTT. Residues: CASSALNTQYF. The chain carries TRBV25-1 and TRBJ2-3, with no clear D. The CDR3 covers 11 residues. V lost 4 bases and J 7 bases, leaving 6 bases between the germline ends. From germline, CDR1 is MGHDK and CDR2 SYGVNS.

V and J are TRBV5-4 and TRBJ2-1, with 9 bases identical to TRBD2. Germline V gives CDR1 SGHNT, CDR2 YYREEE (reference sequence). With 3 bases clipped from V and 0 bases from J, the junction kept 4 bases outside the gene matches. This CDR3 region has 16 residues. The chain's CDR3 is CASSSTSGSSYNEQFF. The CDR3 DNA reads as TGTGCCAGCAGCTCGACTAGCGGCAGCTCCTACAATGAGCAGTTCTTC. Variable domain in full (rest from reference TRBV5-4 and TRBJ2-1): ETGVTQSPTHLIKTRGQQVTLRCSSQSGHNTVSWYQQALGQGPQFIFQYYREEENGRGNFPPRFSGLQFPNYSSELNVNALELDDSALYLCASSSTSGSSYNEQFFGPGTRLTVL.

This sequence joins TRBV7-3 and TRBJ1-1; 7 bases align to TRBD1. The CDR3 is made up of 14 amino acids. J gave up 1 base and V 5 bases, and 4 bases lay outside the gene matches. Germline V lookup: CDR1 SGHTA, CDR2 FQGTGA. The CDR3 DNA reads as TGTGCCAGCAGCCGACAGGGTTCGAACACTGAAGCTTTCTTT. Protein: CASSRQGSNTEAFF.

V usage is TRBV28 and J usage is TRBJ2-7; D possibly corresponds to TRBD1 (5 bases). The CDR3 length is 15 residues. Deletions cut 3 bases from V and 3 bases from J, with 15 bases between. Germline V gene lookup returns CDR1 MDHEN and CDR2 SYDVKM. CDR3 DNA: TGTGCCAGCAGTTTTAGGTTTACAGGAAACTACGAGCAGTACTTC. This codes for CASSFRFTGNYEQYF.

This chain joins TRBV2 and TRBJ2-5; D not resolved. V dropped 6 bases and J dropped 0 bases, with 8 bases sitting between them. The germline V gene encodes CDR1 SNHLY and CDR2 FYNNEI. The CDR3 consists of 13 residues. The CDR3 region is CASRGPYQETQYF. The CDR3 DNA follows: TGTGCCAGCAGGGGCCCGTACCAAGAGACCCAGTACTTC. Using reference TRBV2 and TRBJ2-5 for the parts outside the CDR3, the full variable domain is EPEVTQTPSHQVTQMGQEVILRCVPISNHLYFYWYRQILGQKVEFLVSFYNNEISEKSEIFDDQFSVERPDGSNFTLKIRSTKLEDSAMYFCASRGPYQETQYFGPGTRLLVL.

The V gene is TRBV18, the J gene TRBJ2-7, with D perhaps TRBD1 (7 bases). This CDR3 region has 16 residues. Trimming pared 5 bases from V and 9 bases from J, leaving 26 bases between. Per the germline V gene, CDR1 is KGHSH and CDR2 is LQKENI. The CDR3 bases are TGTGCCAGCTCATGGGCTCCAGGGCTTCAGGGGGACTCGCAGTACTTC. This codes for CASSWAPGLQGDSQYF. The variable domain in full, with the rest retrieved from reference TRBV18 and TRBJ2-7, is NAGVMQNPRHLVRRRGQEARLRCSPMKGHSHVYWYRQLPEEGLKFMVYLQKENIIDESGMPKERFSAEFPKEGPSILRIQQVVRGDSAAYFCASSWAPGLQGDSQYFGPGTRLTVT.

The V call is TRBV4-1, the J call TRBJ2-7; 8 bases fit TRBD1. The germline CDR1 and CDR2 sequences are MGHRA and YSYEKL. V lost 0 bases, J lost 3 bases, and 1 base stayed unmatched. CDR3 length equals 14 residues. The CDR3 region is CASSQEGTGYEQYF. Here the CDR3 DNA reads TGCGCCAGCAGCCAAGAGGGGACAGGCTACGAGCAGTACTTC.